This TCR beta chain was sequenced in a study of T cell clonality in common variable immunodeficiency. This clone has at least ten counts. Its antigen is unknown. Study observations and caveats: CVID subjects had higher TCRbeta clonality than healthy controls, most marked in about a third.

Clones were sequenced by immunoSEQ multiplex PCR, and TCRdb holds only the in-frame ones, with some missing. The sample yields approximately 52,000 clones, without any singletons. This receptor was taken from a person aged 18-70 years in good health. Sequenced input: peripheral blood mononuclear cells.

The part of the CDR3 DNA that was read is TGTGCCAGCCGAGGGGACAGGGGAGGGACTGAA. Protein: CASRGDRGGTE. The full CDR3 protein is CASRGDRGGTEAFF. This sequence joins TRBV5-6 and TRBJ1-1; 10 positions match TRBD1. The read is 3 residues too short to cover the CDR3 end, so that end is filled in from the germline J gene. Germline V gives CDR1 SGHDT, CDR2 YYEEEE. The CDR3 sequence is 14 residues long. The junction had 8 bases not matched to a gene; V was cut back by 7 bases and J by 5 bases.